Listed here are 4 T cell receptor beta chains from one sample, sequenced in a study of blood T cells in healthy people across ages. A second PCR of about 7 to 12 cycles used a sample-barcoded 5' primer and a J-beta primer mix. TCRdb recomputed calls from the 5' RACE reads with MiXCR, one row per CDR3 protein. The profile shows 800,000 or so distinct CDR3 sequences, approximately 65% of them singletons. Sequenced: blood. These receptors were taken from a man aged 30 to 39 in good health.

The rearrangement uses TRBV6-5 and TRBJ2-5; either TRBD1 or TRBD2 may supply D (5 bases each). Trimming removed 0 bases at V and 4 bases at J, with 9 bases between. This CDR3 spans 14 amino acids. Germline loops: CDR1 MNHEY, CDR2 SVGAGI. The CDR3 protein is CASSYSQGVETQYF. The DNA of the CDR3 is TGTGCCAGCAGTTACTCTCAGGGAGTAGAGACCCAGTACTTC.

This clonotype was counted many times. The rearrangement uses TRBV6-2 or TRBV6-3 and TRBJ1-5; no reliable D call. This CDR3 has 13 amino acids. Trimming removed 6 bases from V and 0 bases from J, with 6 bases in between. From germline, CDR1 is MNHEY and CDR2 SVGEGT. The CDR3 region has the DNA TGTGCCAGCAGCCCCGGTAGCAATCAGCCCCAGCATTTT. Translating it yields CASSPGSNQPQHF.

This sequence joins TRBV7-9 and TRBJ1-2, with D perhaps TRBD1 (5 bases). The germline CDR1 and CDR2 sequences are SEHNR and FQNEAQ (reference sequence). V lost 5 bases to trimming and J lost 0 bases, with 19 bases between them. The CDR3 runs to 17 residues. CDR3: CASSPAPGGLPNYGYTF. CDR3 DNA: TGTGCCAGCAGCCCGGCTCCCGGGGGGTTACCTAACTATGGCTACACCTTC.

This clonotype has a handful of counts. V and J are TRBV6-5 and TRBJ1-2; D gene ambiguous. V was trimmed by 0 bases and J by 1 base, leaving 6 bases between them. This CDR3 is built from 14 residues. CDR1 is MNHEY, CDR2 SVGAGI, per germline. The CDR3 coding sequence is TGTGCCAGCAGTTACTCCAAGTTTAACTATGGCTACACCTTC. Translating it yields CASSYSKFNYGYTF.